This entry lists 21 T cell receptor beta chains sequenced from one sample in a study of blood T cells in healthy people across ages (dated by TCRdb to about 2015). The receptor library was made with 5' RACE. The data were produced on an Illumina HiSeq 2500. A second PCR of about 6 to 12 cycles was run with a J-beta primer mix and a sample-barcoded 5' primer. The public sequencing data were trimmed at Q25 with fastp and processed into clonotypes with MiXCR by TCRdb, which kept only in-frame beta chains. Rows merge per CDR3 protein into single entries with the most common DNA and genes. This sample gives around 1,500,000 distinct CDR3 sequences in total; approximately 42% of them show up just once. 6.5% to 10% of the sample is taken by the ten largest. The sample taken for sequencing was blood. These receptor sequences come from a young woman in good health.

The chain has TRBV27 and TRBJ2-1; D assignment may be TRBD1 or TRBD2 (5 bases each). Germline V CDR1 and CDR2: MNHEY, SMNVEV (reference sequence). V dropped 8 bases and J dropped 2 bases, with 19 bases sitting between them. CDR3 size: 16 residues. The DNA of the CDR3 is TGTGCCAGCCGACGGGGCATCTATGGTCCCTACAATGAGCAGTTCTTC. This gives the protein CASRRGIYGPYNEQFF.

Details on this clonotype: Given a much more abundant clone one base away, this may be a read error. The J gene is TRBJ1-6, the V gene TRBV3-1, with no clear D. Trimming removed 1 base from V and 17 bases from J, with 12 bases in between. This CDR3 is built from 12 residues. Germline V lookup: CDR1 LGHDT, CDR2 YNNKEL (reference sequence). CDR3 nucleotide sequence: TGTGCCAGCAGCCAAGGGTCCAGCCTTGTCCACTTT. It yields the protein CASSQGSSLVHF.

The genes are TRBV5-1 and TRBJ2-1, with D tentatively TRBD1 or TRBD2 (5 bases each). CDR3 length: 15 amino acids. The V gene's germline CDR1 is SGHRS and CDR2 YFSETQ. With 4 bases removed from V and 4 bases from J, the gap between germline ends came to 15 bases. CDR3 amino acids: CASSTRGRVYNEQFF. DNA of the CDR3: TGCGCCAGCAGCACCCGGGGCAGGGTGTACAATGAGCAGTTCTTC.

The sample holds a few counts of this clonotype. The chain carries TRBV28 and TRBJ2-5; D not certain. V lost 6 bases and J lost 1, with 12 bases in between. The CDR3 loop spans 14 amino acids. From germline, CDR1 is MDHEN and CDR2 SYDVKM. CDR3 coding DNA: TGTGCCAGCAGCCTCTACGCGCTCCAAGAGACCCAGTACTTC. Its translation is CASSLYALQETQYF.

V usage is TRBV24-1 and J usage is TRBJ2-3; weak D call: TRBD1 (6 bases). V lost 4 bases to trimming and J lost 1 base, with 14 bases between them. The germline V gene encodes CDR1 KGHDR and CDR2 SFDVKD. CDR3 length: 16 amino acids. Here the CDR3 DNA reads TGTGCCACCAGTGAGGACAGAGCCCACCGCACAGATACGCAGTATTTT. The encoded protein is CATSEDRAHRTDTQYF.

The gene calls are TRBV7-8 and TRBJ2-7; TRBD2 agrees at 11 bases. CDR3 length: 20 residues. The V gene's germline CDR1 is SGHVS and CDR2 FQNEAQ. Trimming cost V 4 bases and J 7 bases; bases outside gene matches: 24. The DNA of the CDR3 is TGTGCCAGCAGCTCCCCGTGGACGACTAAGACTAGCGGGGTAAGAGAAGAGCAGTACTTC. It encodes CASSSPWTTKTSGVREEQYF.

This clonotype was seen a handful of times. CDR3 in amino acids: CATSRAGGTSSRGEQFF. CDR3 bases: TGTGCCACCAGCAGAGCCGGCGGGACTTCAAGCCGCGGTGAGCAGTTCTTC. The chain carries TRBV15 and TRBJ2-1, with D tentatively TRBD2 (6 bases). This CDR3 comprises 17 residues. Germline CDR1 and CDR2: LNHNV and YYDKDF (reference sequence). With 1 base removed from V and 9 bases from J, the gap between germline ends came to 22 bases. Using reference TRBV15 and TRBJ2-1 for the parts outside the CDR3, the full variable domain is DAMVIQNPRYQVTQFGKPVTLSCSQTLNHNVMYWYQQKSSQAPKLLFHYYDKDFNNEADTPDNFQSRRPNTSFCFLDIRSPGLGDTAMYLCATSRAGGTSSRGEQFFGPGTRLTVL.

The gene calls are TRBV10-3 and TRBJ1-2; D possibly corresponds to TRBD1 (5 bases). The ends were cut back, 1 base at V and 3 bases at J, with 12 bases in the middle. CDR3 size: 15 residues. Germline CDR1 and CDR2: ENHRY and SYGVKD. This CDR3 reads CAISEWGIKDYGYTF. CDR3 bases: TGTGCCATCAGTGAGTGGGGGATAAAGGACTATGGCTACACCTTC.

Note on this clonotype: Compared with germline, one end of the junction differs, possibly owing to a read error. The J gene is TRBJ1-1, the V gene TRBV29-1; D gene unclear. The CDR3 is 14 amino acids. Germline V CDR1 and CDR2: SQVTM, ANQGSEA. CDR3 DNA sequence: TGCAGCGTTGCCCCCCGGATCCAAGACACTGCAGCTTTCTTT. Translating gives CSVAPRIQDTAAFF. The whole variable domain, remainder taken from reference TRBV29-1 and TRBJ1-1, is SAVISQKPSRDICQRGTSLTIQCQVDSQVTMMFWYRQQPGQSLTLIATANQGSEATYESGFVIDKFPISRPNLTFSTLTVSNMSPEDSSIYLCSVAPRIQDTAAFFGQGTRLTVV.

The rearrangement uses TRBV20-1 and TRBJ2-3; 8 bases map to TRBD1. This CDR3 is built from 16 residues. Germline CDR1 and CDR2: DFQATT and SNEGSKA (reference sequence). V was pared by 0 bases and J by 5 bases, with 10 bases of the junction left unmatched. The CDR3 loop is CSAREWSRGLQDTQYF. The CDR3 DNA follows: TGCAGTGCTAGAGAGTGGAGCAGGGGGCTTCAAGATACGCAGTATTTT.

The chain has TRBV29-1 and TRBJ2-7; 10 bases match TRBD1. The CDR3 runs 15 residues. Germline lookup yields CDR1 SQVTM and CDR2 ANQGSEA. The junction had 5 bases not matched to a gene; V was cut back by 1 base and J by 2 bases. The CDR3 is CSVEVSGQGAYEQYF. The CDR3 region has the DNA TGCAGCGTTGAAGTAAGTGGACAGGGGGCCTACGAGCAGTACTTC.

V is TRBV20-1 and J is TRBJ2-1; 11 bases map to TRBD2. The CDR3 length is 14 residues. Germline CDR1 DFQATT, CDR2 SNEGSKA (reference sequence). J lost 5 bases, V lost 5 bases, and 5 bases had no gene match. CDR3 bases: TGCAGTGCTCAGGGGACTAGCGGTAACAATGAGCAGTTCTTC. The encoded protein is CSAQGTSGNNEQFF.

The rearrangement uses TRBV12-3 or TRBV12-4 and TRBJ2-3, with D possibly being TRBD2 (5 bases). V was cut by 5 bases and J by 9 bases, with 15 bases left in between. The CDR3 runs to 13 residues. The CDR3, as DNA: TGTGCCAGCAGTCCGAGGGTTACGGGAACGCAGTATTTT. This sequence encodes CASSPRVTGTQYF.

The V call is TRBV5-6, the J call TRBJ2-1; 9 nucleotides match TRBD1. Trimming at V came to 5 bases and at J to 7 bases, leaving 16 bases not matched to a gene. This CDR3 comprises 17 residues. Per germline, CDR1 SGHDT and CDR2 YYEEEE. The CDR3 spells CASSLLRDRALPNEQFF. The CDR3 region has the DNA TGTGCCAGCAGTCTACTCCGGGACAGGGCTCTTCCGAATGAGCAGTTCTTC.

The rearrangement joins TRBV7-8 to TRBJ1-4, with D perhaps matching TRBD1 (5 bases). CDR3 length: 17 amino acids. The germline gives CDR1 SGHVS, CDR2 FQNEAQ. V lost 2 bases and J 1 base, leaving 14 bases between the germline ends. CDR3 protein: CASSLTRQYQTNEKLFF. The DNA of the CDR3 is TGTGCCAGCAGCTTAACCCGACAGTATCAAACTAATGAAAAACTGTTTTTT.

This clonotype turned up a few times. The CDR3: CASILNRGSGYNEQFF. CDR3 bases: TGTGCCAGCATCTTGAACCGGGGTTCGGGGTACAATGAGCAGTTCTTC. The chain carries TRBV27 and TRBJ2-1; TRBD2 might be the D (5 bases). CDR1 and CDR2 from the germline V gene are MNHEY and SMNVEV (reference sequence). Trimming shortened V by 7 bases and J by 4 bases, and 20 bases separated the two germline ends. The CDR3 length is 16 residues.

The chain uses TRBV20-1 and TRBJ1-5; D is unresolved. The CDR3 contains 13 residues. V was trimmed by 3 bases and J by 1 base, leaving 7 bases between them. The germline gives CDR1 DFQATT, CDR2 SNEGSKA (reference sequence). CDR3 nucleotide sequence: TGCAGTGCTAGCTTGGAGAGCAATCAGCCCCAGCATTTT. It is translated as CSASLESNQPQHF.

This clonotype was recorded a few times. Written as DNA, the CDR3 is TGTGCCAGCAGCCAAAGTACGGGGCTAGATACGCAGTATTTT. Translation: CASSQSTGLDTQYF. The chain has TRBV7-2 and TRBJ2-3, with D perhaps matching TRBD1 or TRBD2 (5 bases each). V gave up 5 bases and J gave up 5 bases, with 14 bases separating them. The germline gives CDR1 SGHTA, CDR2 FQGNSA. The length of the CDR3 is 14 residues.

The J gene is TRBJ2-1, the V gene TRBV27, with 7 positions matching TRBD2. The junction had 5 bases not matched to a gene; V was cut back by 8 bases and J by 7 bases. The germline V gene has CDR1 MNHEY and CDR2 SMNVEV (reference sequence). The CDR3 loop spans 12 amino acids. The DNA of the CDR3 is TGTGCCAGCGGACTAGGGGTTAATGAGCAGTTCTTC. It codes for CASGLGVNEQFF.

The V call is TRBV6-2 or TRBV6-3, the J call TRBJ1-1; D gene unclear. CDR3 length equals 12 residues. Germline CDR1 is MNHEY and CDR2 is SVGEGT. V was pared by 8 bases and J by 4 bases, with 11 bases between. As DNA, the CDR3 is TGTGCCAGCCGTGGGGTGTCCACTGAAGCTTTCTTT. Residues: CASRGVSTEAFF.

The chain couples TRBV10-3 to TRBJ2-3, with 9 positions matching TRBD1. The CDR3 runs 17 residues. CDR1 is ENHRY, CDR2 SYGVKD, per germline. V lost 4 bases to trimming and J lost 3 bases; unmatched junction nucleotides: 11. The CDR3: CAISAGGRDRATDTQYF. The CDR3 DNA follows: TGTGCCATCAGTGCCGGGGGCCGGGACAGGGCAACAGATACGCAGTATTTT.